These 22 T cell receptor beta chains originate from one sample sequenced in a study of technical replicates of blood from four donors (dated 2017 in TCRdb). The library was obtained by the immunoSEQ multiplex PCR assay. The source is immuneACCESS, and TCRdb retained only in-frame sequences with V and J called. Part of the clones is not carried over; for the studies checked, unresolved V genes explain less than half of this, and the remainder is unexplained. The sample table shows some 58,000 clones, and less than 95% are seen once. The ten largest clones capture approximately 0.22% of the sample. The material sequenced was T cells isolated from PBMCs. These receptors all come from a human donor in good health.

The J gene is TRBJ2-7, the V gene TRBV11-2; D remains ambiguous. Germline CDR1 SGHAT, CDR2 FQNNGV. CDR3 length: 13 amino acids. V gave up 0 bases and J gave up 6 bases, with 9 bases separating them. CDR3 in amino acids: CASSLESGSEQYF. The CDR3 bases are TGTGCCAGCAGCTTAGAATCCGGGTCCGAGCAGTACTTC.

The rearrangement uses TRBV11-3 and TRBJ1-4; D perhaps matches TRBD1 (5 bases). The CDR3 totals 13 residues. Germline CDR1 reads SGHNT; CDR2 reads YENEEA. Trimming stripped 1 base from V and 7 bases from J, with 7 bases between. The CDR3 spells CASSLGGVEKLFF. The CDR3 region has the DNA TGTGCCAGCAGCTTAGGGGGGGTTGAAAAACTGTTTTTT.

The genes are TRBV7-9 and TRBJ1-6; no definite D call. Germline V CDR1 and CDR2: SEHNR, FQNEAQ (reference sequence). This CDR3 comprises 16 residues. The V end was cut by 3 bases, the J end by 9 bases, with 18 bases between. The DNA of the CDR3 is TGTGCCAGCAGCTTTCTCCGAATTAGCCGGGGTTCACCCCTCCACTTT. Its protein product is CASSFLRISRGSPLHF.

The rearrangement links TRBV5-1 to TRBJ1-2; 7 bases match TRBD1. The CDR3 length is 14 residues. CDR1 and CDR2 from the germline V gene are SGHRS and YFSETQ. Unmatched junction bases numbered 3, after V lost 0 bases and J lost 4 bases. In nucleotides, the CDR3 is TGCGCCAGCAGCTTGGATGGGACAGCCTATGGCTACACCTTC. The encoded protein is CASSLDGTAYGYTF.

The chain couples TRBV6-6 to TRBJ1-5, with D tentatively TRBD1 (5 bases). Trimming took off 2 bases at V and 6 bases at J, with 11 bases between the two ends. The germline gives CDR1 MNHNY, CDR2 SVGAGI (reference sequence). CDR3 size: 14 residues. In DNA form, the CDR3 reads TGTGCCAGCAGTTACACCATAGGGGTTCAGCCCCAGCATTTT. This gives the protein CASSYTIGVQPQHF.

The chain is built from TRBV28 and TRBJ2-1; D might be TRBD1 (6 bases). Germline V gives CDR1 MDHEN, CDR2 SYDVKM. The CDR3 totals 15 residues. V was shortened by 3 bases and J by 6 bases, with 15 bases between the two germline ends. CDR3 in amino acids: CASSLIRDIRNEQFF. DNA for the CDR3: TGTGCCAGCAGTTTGATTCGGGACATTCGCAATGAGCAGTTCTTC.

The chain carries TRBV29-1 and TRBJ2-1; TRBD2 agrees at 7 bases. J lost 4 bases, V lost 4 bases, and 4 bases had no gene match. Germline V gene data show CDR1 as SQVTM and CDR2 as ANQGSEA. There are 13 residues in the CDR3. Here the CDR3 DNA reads TGCAGCGTTGGGCTAGCGGAGTACAATGAGCAGTTCTTC. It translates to CSVGLAEYNEQFF.

The CDR3 reads CASSLDRGAANYEQYF. The CDR3 coding sequence is TGCGCCAGCAGCTTAGACAGGGGGGCGGCGAACTACGAGCAGTACTTC. V and J are TRBV5-1 and TRBJ2-7, with 9 bases lining up with TRBD1. The CDR3 is made up of 16 amino acids. Trimming took 2 bases from V and 3 from J; bases not matched to a gene: 9. Germline V CDR1 and CDR2: SGHRS, YFSETQ.

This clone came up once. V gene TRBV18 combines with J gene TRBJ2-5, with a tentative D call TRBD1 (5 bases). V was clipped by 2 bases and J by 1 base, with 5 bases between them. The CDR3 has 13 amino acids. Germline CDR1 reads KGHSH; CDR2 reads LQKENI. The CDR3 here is CASSPTGQETQYF. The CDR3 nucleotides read TGTGCCAGCTCACCAACAGGCCAAGAGACCCAGTACTTC.

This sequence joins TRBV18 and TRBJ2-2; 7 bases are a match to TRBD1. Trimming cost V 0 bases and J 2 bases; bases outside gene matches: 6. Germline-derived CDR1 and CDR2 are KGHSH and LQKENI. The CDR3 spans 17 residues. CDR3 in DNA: TGTGCCAGCTCACCACCGACAGGGATTATAAACACCGGGGAGCTGTTTTTT. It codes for CASSPPTGIINTGELFF. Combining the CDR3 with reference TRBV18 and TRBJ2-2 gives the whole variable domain NAGVMQNPRHLVRRRGQEARLRCSPMKGHSHVYWYRQLPEEGLKFMVYLQKENIIDESGMPKERFSAEFPKEGPSILRIQQVVRGDSAAYFCASSPPTGIINTGELFFGEGSRLTVL.

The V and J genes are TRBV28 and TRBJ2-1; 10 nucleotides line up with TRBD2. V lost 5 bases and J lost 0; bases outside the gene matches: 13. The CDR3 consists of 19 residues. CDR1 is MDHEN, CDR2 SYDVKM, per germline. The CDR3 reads CASSPTQLAGDHSYNEQFF. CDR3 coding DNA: TGTGCCAGCAGTCCCACCCAGCTAGCGGGAGATCACTCCTACAATGAGCAGTTCTTC.

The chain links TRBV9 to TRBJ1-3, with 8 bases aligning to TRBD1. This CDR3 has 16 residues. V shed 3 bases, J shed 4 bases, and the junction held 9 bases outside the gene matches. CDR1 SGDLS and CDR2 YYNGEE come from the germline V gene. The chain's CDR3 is CASSATGQGWGNTIYF. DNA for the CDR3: TGTGCCAGCAGCGCCACAGGACAGGGATGGGGAAACACCATATATTTT.

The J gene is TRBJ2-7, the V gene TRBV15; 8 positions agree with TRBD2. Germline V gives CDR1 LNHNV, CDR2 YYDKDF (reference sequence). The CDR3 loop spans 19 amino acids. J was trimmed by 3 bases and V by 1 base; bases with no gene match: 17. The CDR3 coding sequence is TGTGCCACCAGCAGAGCGTTTATCCAGCGGGAGTATGATGGCTACGAGCAGTACTTC. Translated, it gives CATSRAFIQREYDGYEQYF.

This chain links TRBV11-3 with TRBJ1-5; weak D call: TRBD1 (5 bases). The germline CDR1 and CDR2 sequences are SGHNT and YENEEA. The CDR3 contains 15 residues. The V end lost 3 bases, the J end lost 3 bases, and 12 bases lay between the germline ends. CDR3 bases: TGTGCCAGCAGCTTTATCAGGGTGGTCAATCAGCCCCAGCATTTT. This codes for CASSFIRVVNQPQHF.

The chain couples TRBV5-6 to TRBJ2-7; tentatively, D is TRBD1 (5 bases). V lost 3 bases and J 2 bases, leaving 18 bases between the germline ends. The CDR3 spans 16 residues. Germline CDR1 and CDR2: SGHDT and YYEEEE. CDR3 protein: CASSSNTKDITYEQYF. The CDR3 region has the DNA TGTGCCAGCAGCTCAAATACAAAGGACATTACCTACGAGCAGTACTTC.

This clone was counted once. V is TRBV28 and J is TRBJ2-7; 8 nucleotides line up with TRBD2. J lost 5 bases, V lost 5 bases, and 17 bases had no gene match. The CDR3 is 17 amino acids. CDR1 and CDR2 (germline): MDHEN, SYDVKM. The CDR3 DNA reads TGTGCCAGCAGTAAAGGTTGTCCGGGAGGGCCAGGGAACGAGCAGTACTTC. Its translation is CASSKGCPGGPGNEQYF. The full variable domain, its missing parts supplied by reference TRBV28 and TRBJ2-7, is DVKVTQSSRYLVKRTGEKVFLECVQDMDHENMFWYRQDPGLGLRLIYFSYDVKMKEKGDIPEGYSVSREKKERFSLILESASTNQTSMYLCASSKGCPGGPGNEQYFGPGTRLTVT.

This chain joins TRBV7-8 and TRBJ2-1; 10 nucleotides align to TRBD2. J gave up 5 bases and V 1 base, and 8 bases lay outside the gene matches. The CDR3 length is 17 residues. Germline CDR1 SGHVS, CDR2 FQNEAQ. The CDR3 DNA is TGTGCCAGCAGCTTAGAACTAGCGGGGTTCCTGGACAATGAGCAGTTCTTC. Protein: CASSLELAGFLDNEQFF.

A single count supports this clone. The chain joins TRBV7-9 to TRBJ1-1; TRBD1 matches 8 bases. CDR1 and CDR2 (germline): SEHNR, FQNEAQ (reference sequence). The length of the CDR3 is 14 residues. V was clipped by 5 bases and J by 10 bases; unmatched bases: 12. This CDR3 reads CASSVDRVVRAAFF. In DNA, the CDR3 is TGTGCCAGCAGCGTGGACAGGGTTGTTCGGGCAGCTTTCTTT.

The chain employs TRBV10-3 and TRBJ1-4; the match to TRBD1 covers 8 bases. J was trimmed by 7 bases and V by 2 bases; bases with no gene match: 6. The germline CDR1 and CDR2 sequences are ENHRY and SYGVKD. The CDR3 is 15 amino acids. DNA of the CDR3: TGTGCCATCAGTGAGGGGCAGGGGGCTAGTGAAAAACTGTTTTTT. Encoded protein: CAISEGQGASEKLFF.

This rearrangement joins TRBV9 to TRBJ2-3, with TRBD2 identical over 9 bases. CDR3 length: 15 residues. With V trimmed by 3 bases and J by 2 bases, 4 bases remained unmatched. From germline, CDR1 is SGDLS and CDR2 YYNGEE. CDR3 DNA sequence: TGTGCCAGCAGCGAAAGCGGGGGGTACACAGATACGCAGTATTTT. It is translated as CASSESGGYTDTQYF.

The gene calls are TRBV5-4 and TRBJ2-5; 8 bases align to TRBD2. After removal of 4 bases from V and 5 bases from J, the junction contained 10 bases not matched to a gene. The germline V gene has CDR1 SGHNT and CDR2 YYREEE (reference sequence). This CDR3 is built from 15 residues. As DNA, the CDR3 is TGTGCCAGCAGCCCCTATAGCGGGGCGGGGGAGACCCAGTACTTC. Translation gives CASSPYSGAGETQYF. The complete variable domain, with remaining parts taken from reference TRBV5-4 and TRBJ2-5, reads ETGVTQSPTHLIKTRGQQVTLRCSSQSGHNTVSWYQQALGQGPQFIFQYYREEENGRGNFPPRFSGLQFPNYSSELNVNALELDDSALYLCASSPYSGAGETQYFGPGTRLLVL.

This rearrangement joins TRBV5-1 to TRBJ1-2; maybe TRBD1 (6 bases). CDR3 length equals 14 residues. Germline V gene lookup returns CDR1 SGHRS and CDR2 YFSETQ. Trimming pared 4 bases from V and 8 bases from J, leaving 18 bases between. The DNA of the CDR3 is TGCGCCAGCAGCCCTACTACAGGGTTCGACGGCTACACCTTC. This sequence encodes CASSPTTGFDGYTF.